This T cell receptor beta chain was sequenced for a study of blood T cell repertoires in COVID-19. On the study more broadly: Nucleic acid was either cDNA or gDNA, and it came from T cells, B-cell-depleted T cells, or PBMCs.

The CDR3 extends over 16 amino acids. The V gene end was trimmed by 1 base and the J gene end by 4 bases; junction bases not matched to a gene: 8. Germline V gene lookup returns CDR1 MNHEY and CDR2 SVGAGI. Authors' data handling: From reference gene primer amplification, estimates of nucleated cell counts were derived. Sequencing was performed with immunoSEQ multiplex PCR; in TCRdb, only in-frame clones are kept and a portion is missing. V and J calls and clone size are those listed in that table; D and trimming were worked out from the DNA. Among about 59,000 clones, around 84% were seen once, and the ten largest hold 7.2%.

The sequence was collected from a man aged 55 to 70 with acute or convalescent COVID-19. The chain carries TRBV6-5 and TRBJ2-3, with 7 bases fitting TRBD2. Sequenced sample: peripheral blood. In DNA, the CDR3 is TGTGCCAGCAGTTACTACGGGGGGAGGGGCCCAGATACGCAGTATTTT. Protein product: CASSYYGGRGPDTQYF.